One and the same sample provided the 17 T cell receptor beta chains below, sequenced in a study of T cell responses to AZD1222 COVID-19 vaccine. Here immunoSEQ multiplex PCR was the method, and the copy in TCRdb shows in-frame clones only, minus some. Among around 100,000 clones listed, about nine tenths were seen once. The specimen comprised peripheral blood, sampled on day 0 of AZD1222 vaccination. The receptors come from an adult in good health.

The chain links TRBV10-3 to TRBJ2-7, with D perhaps being TRBD1 or TRBD2 (5 bases each). CDR3 length: 13 amino acids. In germline, CDR1 is ENHRY, CDR2 SYGVKD. V lost 3 bases, J lost 2 bases, and 8 bases lay in between. CDR3: CAISDGATYEQYF. CDR3 in DNA: TGTGCCATCAGTGACGGGGCAACCTACGAGCAGTACTTC.

The genes are TRBV7-2 and TRBJ2-2; D ambiguous. Germline-derived CDR1 and CDR2 are SGHTA and FQGNSA. Trimming stripped 2 bases from V and 7 bases from J, with 14 bases between. The CDR3 has 15 residues. DNA of the CDR3: TGTGCCAGCAGCTTAAGGCCCCTTCCGGACGGGGAGCTGTTTTTT. It translates to CASSLRPLPDGELFF.

The sample holds a few counts of this clone. This chain links TRBV30 with TRBJ2-5; 10 nucleotides match TRBD1. The CDR3 is made up of 15 amino acids. With V trimmed by 0 bases and J by 7 bases, 8 bases remained unmatched. CDR1 is GTSNPN and CDR2 is SVGIG in the germline V gene (reference sequence). CDR3 sequence reads: CAWSVKGQGSRTQYF. In nucleotides, the CDR3 is TGTGCCTGGAGTGTAAAGGGACAGGGGAGTCGGACCCAGTACTTC. Combining the CDR3 with reference TRBV30 and TRBJ2-5 gives the whole variable domain SQTIHQWPATLVQPVGSPLSLECTVEGTSNPNLYWYRQAAGRGLQLLFYSVGIGQISSEVPQNLSASRPQDRQFILSSKKLLLSDSGFYLCAWSVKGQGSRTQYFGPGTRLLVL.

The chain is built from TRBV19 and TRBJ1-2; D unclear. Trimming shortened V by 4 bases and J by 2 bases, and 8 bases separated the two germline ends. The CDR3 sequence is 13 residues long. The germline V gene encodes CDR1 LNHDA and CDR2 SQIVND (reference sequence). The CDR3 reads CASSTPPNYGYTF. CDR3 nucleotides: TGTGCCAGTAGTACGCCACCGAACTATGGCTACACCTTC.

The V call is TRBV7-2, the J call TRBJ2-1, with 7 bases aligning to TRBD2. Trimming cost V 8 bases and J 0 bases; bases outside gene matches: 1. The germline V gene encodes CDR1 SGHTA and CDR2 FQGNSA. The CDR3 loop spans 13 amino acids. The CDR3 spells CASGGSSYNEQFF. DNA for the CDR3: TGTGCCAGCGGCGGGAGCTCCTACAATGAGCAGTTCTTC.

This chain uses TRBV9 with TRBJ2-3; D possibly corresponds to TRBD1 (6 bases). The V gene lost 4 bases and the J gene lost 4 bases, with 13 bases spanning the gap. Germline V lookup: CDR1 SGDLS, CDR2 YYNGEE. The CDR3 covers 14 residues. Here the CDR3 DNA reads TGTGCCAGCAGCACATACACAGGGTCAGATACGCAGTATTTT. The encoded protein is CASSTYTGSDTQYF.

The J gene is TRBJ2-7, the V gene TRBV5-1; D unclear. Germline loops: CDR1 SGHRS, CDR2 YFSETQ. The CDR3 runs 16 residues. V shed 1 base and J shed 0 bases, with 14 bases lying between them. The CDR3 is CASSLSEKKSSYEQYF. In DNA form, the CDR3 reads TGCGCCAGCAGCTTGTCAGAAAAAAAAAGCTCCTACGAGCAGTACTTC. The full variable domain, with the rest looked up from reference TRBV5-1 and TRBJ2-7, is KAGVTQTPRYLIKTRGQQVTLSCSPISGHRSVSWYQQTPGQGLQFLFEYFSETQRNKGNFPGRFSGRQFSNSRSEMNVSTLELGDSALYLCASSLSEKKSSYEQYFGPGTRLTVT.

The rearrangement links TRBV7-7 to TRBJ2-1, with D hard to call. The CDR3 sequence is 13 residues long. The V gene lost 5 bases and the J gene lost 8 bases, with 13 bases spanning the gap. Germline-derived CDR1 and CDR2 are SSHAT and FNYEAQ (reference sequence). CDR3 protein: CASSAGEGYEQFF. The CDR3 nucleotides read TGTGCCAGCAGCGCCGGAGAAGGTTATGAGCAGTTCTTC.

This chain links TRBV13 with TRBJ1-1, with D possibly matching TRBD1 (6 bases). V gave up 7 bases and J gave up 1 base, with 19 bases separating them. This CDR3 has 16 residues. CDR1 and CDR2 (germline): PRHDT, FYEKMQ (reference sequence). Written as DNA, the CDR3 is TGTGCCAGCACCGATTCCCAACAGGGCAGGAACACTGAAGCTTTCTTT. This codes for CASTDSQQGRNTEAFF.

This chain links TRBV11-2 with TRBJ2-7; D is unclear. Trimming took off 1 base at V and 5 bases at J, with 15 bases between the two ends. This CDR3 spans 15 amino acids. From germline, CDR1 is SGHAT and CDR2 FQNNGV. Here the CDR3 reads CASSLGARSIDEQYF. Written as DNA, the CDR3 is TGTGCCAGCAGCTTAGGGGCCAGGAGCATCGACGAGCAGTACTTC.

The rearrangement uses TRBV7-2 and TRBJ2-7; TRBD2 agrees at 8 bases. The CDR3 runs 14 residues. CDR1 and CDR2 (germline): SGHTA, FQGNSA. Losses at the gene ends were 6 bases for V and 4 bases for J; bases not matched to a gene: 8. CDR3 amino acids: CASRLYTSGYEQYF. The CDR3 DNA reads TGTGCCAGCAGACTCTACACTAGCGGATACGAGCAGTACTTC.

The CDR3 here is CASSPRVGPGGNQPQHF. The CDR3, as DNA: TGTGCCAGCAGTCCTCGGGTGGGCCCAGGGGGCAATCAGCCCCAGCATTTT. The rearrangement joins TRBV6-6 to TRBJ1-5; tentative D call: TRBD1 (6 bases). Germline CDR1 reads MNHNY; CDR2 reads SVGAGI (reference sequence). The CDR3 consists of 17 residues. The germline V and J ends were trimmed by 5 bases and 2 bases, with 19 bases remaining between them.

The chain couples TRBV11-2 to TRBJ2-7; D ambiguous. The CDR3 consists of 12 residues. CDR1 is SGHAT, CDR2 FQNNGV, per germline. The V end was cut by 1 base, the J end by 2 bases, with 3 bases between. For the CDR3, the DNA is TGTGCCAGCAGCTTAGGGGCCTACGAGCAGTACTTC. Its protein is CASSLGAYEQYF.

As concerns this clone: The junction departs from germline at one end; a sequencing error may be responsible. The chain carries TRBV7-7 and TRBJ2-2; 9 bases are a match to TRBD1. The CDR3 is made up of 16 amino acids. In germline, CDR1 is SSHAT, CDR2 FNYEAQ (reference sequence). In nucleotides, the CDR3 is TGTGCTAGCAGCCCTCTACAGGGGGCGAGCACCGGGGAGCTGTTTTTT. Translated: CASSPLQGASTGELFF.

V gene TRBV6-2 or TRBV6-3 combines with J gene TRBJ2-1; D is possibly TRBD2 (6 bases). V was trimmed by 2 bases and J by 7 bases, leaving 21 bases between them. The length of the CDR3 is 17 residues. Germline V lookup: CDR1 MNHEY, CDR2 SVGEGT. CDR3 nucleotides: TGTGCCAGCAGTTACAACTTCGCCGGGACTGGTTTGAATGAGCAGTTCTTC. Protein: CASSYNFAGTGLNEQFF.

The rearrangement links TRBV28 to TRBJ2-1, with no clear D. Germline values: CDR1 MDHEN, CDR2 SYDVKM. Trimming shortened V by 2 bases and J by 5 bases, and 4 bases separated the two germline ends. This CDR3 spans 12 amino acids. The DNA of the CDR3 is TGTGCCAGCAGTTTACTCCACAATGAGCAGTTCTTC. Amino acid sequence: CASSLLHNEQFF.

The chain has TRBV29-1 and TRBJ2-5, with 9 bases matching TRBD1. Germline CDR1 reads SQVTM; CDR2 reads ANQGSEA. This CDR3 comprises 14 residues. Trimming at V came to 3 bases and at J to 5 bases, leaving 7 bases not matched to a gene. CDR3 bases: TGCAGCGTTGATTCCGGGACAGGGCCGGAGACCCAGTACTTC. This codes for CSVDSGTGPETQYF.